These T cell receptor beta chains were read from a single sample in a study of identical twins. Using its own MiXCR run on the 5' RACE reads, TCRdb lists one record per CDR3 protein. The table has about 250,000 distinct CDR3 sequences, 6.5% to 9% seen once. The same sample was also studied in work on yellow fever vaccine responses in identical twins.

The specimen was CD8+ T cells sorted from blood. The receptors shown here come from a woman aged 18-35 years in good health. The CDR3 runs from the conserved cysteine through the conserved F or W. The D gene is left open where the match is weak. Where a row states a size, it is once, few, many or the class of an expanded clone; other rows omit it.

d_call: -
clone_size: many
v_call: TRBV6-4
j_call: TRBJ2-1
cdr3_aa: CASTPEGENYNEQFF
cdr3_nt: TGTGCCAGCACCCCCGAGGGCGAAAATTACAATGAGCAGTTCTTC

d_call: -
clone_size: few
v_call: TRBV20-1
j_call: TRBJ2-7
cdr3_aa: CSARRQLYEQYF
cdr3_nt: TGCAGTGCTAGACGCCAGCTATACGAGCAGTACTTC

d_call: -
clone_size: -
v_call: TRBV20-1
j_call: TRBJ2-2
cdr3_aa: CSAGGYGGGFTGELFF
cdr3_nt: TGCAGTGCTGGTGGATATGGTGGGGGGTTCACCGGGGAGCTGTTTTTT

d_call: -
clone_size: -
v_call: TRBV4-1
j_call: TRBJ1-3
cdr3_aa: CASSQGRGQSNTIYF
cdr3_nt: TGCGCCAGCAGCCAAGGGAGAGGACAGTCAAACACCATATATTTT

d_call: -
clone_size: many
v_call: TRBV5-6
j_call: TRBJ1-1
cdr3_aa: CASSLGGFLGTEAFF
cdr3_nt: TGTGCCAGCAGCTTGGGTGGCTTTTTGGGCACTGAAGCTTTCTTT

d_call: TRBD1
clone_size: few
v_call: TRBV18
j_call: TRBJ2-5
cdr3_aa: CASSYLRDRQETQYF
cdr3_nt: TGTGCCAGTTCATATCTCCGGGACAGGCAAGAGACCCAGTACTTC

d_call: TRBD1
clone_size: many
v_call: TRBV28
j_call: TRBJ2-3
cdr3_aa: CASSYNRGRVDTQYF
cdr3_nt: TGTGCCAGCAGTTACAACAGGGGGCGGGTAGATACGCAGTATTTT

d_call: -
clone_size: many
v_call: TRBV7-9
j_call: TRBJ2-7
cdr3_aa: CASSSGQGPSYEQYF
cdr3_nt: TGTGCCAGCAGCTCGGGGCAGGGACCTTCCTACGAGCAGTACTTC

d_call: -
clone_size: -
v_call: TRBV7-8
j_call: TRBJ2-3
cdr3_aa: CASSLVRDRPGDTQYF
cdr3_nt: TGTGCCAGCAGCTTAGTCCGGGACCGCCCAGGGGATACGCAGTATTTT

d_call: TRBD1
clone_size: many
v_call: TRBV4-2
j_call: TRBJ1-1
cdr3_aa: CASSQGWTGNTEAFF
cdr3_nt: TGTGCCAGCAGCCAGGGGTGGACAGGAAACACTGAAGCTTTCTTT

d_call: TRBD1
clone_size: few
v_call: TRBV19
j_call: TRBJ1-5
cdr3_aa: CASSAGQRLGHQPQHF
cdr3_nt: TGTGCCAGTAGTGCGGGACAGCGGTTGGGGCATCAGCCCCAGCATTTT

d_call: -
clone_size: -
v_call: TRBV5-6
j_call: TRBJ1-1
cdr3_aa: CATTRELRTSEAFF
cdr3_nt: TGTGCCACAACCAGGGAGTTAAGGACCTCTGAAGCTTTCTTT